This TCR beta chain stems from a study of radiotherapy plus CTLA-4 blockade in lung cancer. Study-wide context: Disease control was present in 25% to 35% of patients, and objective responses in less than 20%.

V dropped 6 bases and J dropped 8; count of bases not matched to a gene: 8. Germline lookup yields CDR1 SNHLY and CDR2 FYNNEI. The CDR3 contains 14 residues. To note about this clone: What it binds is unknown.

The data were produced by immunoSEQ multiplex PCR, yet TCRdb's version contains in-frame clones alone and is incomplete. The sample lists about 80,000 clones, 70% to 85% occurring once. Notes on the study in general: Response was reportedly best predicted by early blood T cell clone dynamics, with interferon-beta. After treatment with radiotherapy plus ipilimumab, TCR clones that came from the tumor expanded in blood.

Patients had chemo-refractory metastatic non-small-cell lung cancer and received focal radiation plus CTLA-4 blockade that used ipilimumab. The clonotype was recovered from a human donor with non-small cell lung cancer who had stable disease on radiotherapy plus ipilimumab. The rearrangement joins TRBV2 to TRBJ1-3; 9 nucleotides match TRBD1. The sequences come from peripheral blood, collected from a patient treated with radiotherapy plus ipilimumab. As DNA, the CDR3 is TGTGCCAGCAGGGGACAGGGTAGAGGACACACCATATATTTT. This encodes CASRGQGRGHTIYF.